The 29 T cell receptor beta chains below come from one sample, sequenced in a study of blood T cell repertoires in COVID-19. The method was immunoSEQ multiplex PCR; TCRdb's version includes in-frame clones alone and lacks a portion of them. The sample yields about 120,000 clones, approximately 84% seen once. Sequences were obtained from peripheral blood. The receptor set was obtained from a woman in her thirties or forties with acute or convalescent COVID-19.

This clone appeared a few times. The V call is TRBV4-2, the J call TRBJ1-3, with TRBD1 matching over 8 bases. Germline lookup yields CDR1 LGHNA and CDR2 YNFKEQ. This CDR3 is built from 17 residues. Germline trimming cut 2 bases from V and 2 bases from J; bases unmatched to any gene: 8. For the CDR3, the DNA is TGTGCCAGCAGCCAAAGGCAAACAGGGGGAGCTGGAAACACCATATATTTT. This translates into CASSQRQTGGAGNTIYF.

The J gene is TRBJ2-1, the V gene TRBV7-8, with TRBD1 as a possible D gene (5 bases). Trimming stripped 1 base from V and 0 bases from J, with 10 bases between. CDR1 and CDR2 (germline): SGHVS, FQNEAQ. The CDR3 is made up of 16 amino acids. The CDR3 bases are TGTGCCAGCAGCTTAGGGGGCCGTACCTCCTACAATGAGCAGTTCTTC. Residues: CASSLGGRTSYNEQFF.

This clone came up once. The CDR3 region is CASSLATGKAFF. The CDR3 nucleotides read TGTGCCAGCAGCTTAGCAACAGGAAAAGCTTTCTTT. V and J are TRBV11-3 and TRBJ1-1; TRBD1 might be the D (5 bases). V lost 1 base to trimming and J lost 9 bases, with 9 bases between them. There are 12 residues in the CDR3. Germline loops: CDR1 SGHNT, CDR2 YENEEA.

The rearrangement links TRBV9 to TRBJ1-1; no clear D gene. V lost 0 bases, J lost 3 bases, and 3 bases lay in between. The CDR3 has 12 amino acids. Per germline, CDR1 SGDLS and CDR2 YYNGEE. The CDR3 DNA sequence: TGTGCCAGCAGCGTAGTAGACACTGAAGCTTTCTTT. It codes for CASSVVDTEAFF. Combining the CDR3 with reference TRBV9 and TRBJ1-1 gives the whole variable domain DSGVTQTPKHLITATGQRVTLRCSPRSGDLSVYWYQQSLDQGLQFLIQYYNGEERAKGNILERFSAQQFPDLHSELNLSSLELGDSALYFCASSVVDTEAFFGQGTRLTVV.

This clone was seen just once. The chain combines TRBV5-1 with TRBJ2-3; possibly TRBD2 for D (5 bases). V shed 2 bases and J shed 2 bases, with 9 bases lying between them. Per germline, CDR1 SGHRS and CDR2 YFSETQ. The CDR3 sequence is 14 residues long. The CDR3 DNA sequence: TGCGCCAGCAGCTTAGGACTGACCACAGATACGCAGTATTTT. Translated, it gives CASSLGLTTDTQYF.

The chain employs TRBV4-1 and TRBJ2-5; D perhaps matches TRBD1 (6 bases). Germline CDR1 and CDR2: MGHRA and YSYEKL. Trimming removed 3 bases from V and 1 base from J, with 9 bases in between. The CDR3 contains 14 residues. DNA for the CDR3: TGCGCCAGCAGCCACAGGACAGTCCAAGAGACCCAGTACTTC. The encoded protein is CASSHRTVQETQYF.

The chain recombines TRBV6-2 or TRBV6-3 with TRBJ1-2; tentatively, D is TRBD1 (5 bases). Trimming took off 5 bases at V and 13 bases at J, with 17 bases between the two ends. This CDR3 spans 12 amino acids. Looked up from germline, CDR1 is MNHEY and CDR2 is SVGEGT. The CDR3 region is CASSQNTGFSTF. CDR3 in DNA: TGTGCCAGCAGTCAGAATACAGGTTTCAGCACCTTC.

V usage is TRBV7-9 and J usage is TRBJ2-7; 9 bases map to TRBD2. The J segment lost 2 bases and the V segment lost 1 base, leaving 3 bases of the junction unmatched. The V gene's germline CDR1 is SEHNR and CDR2 FQNEAQ (reference sequence). This CDR3 contains 15 residues. The CDR3 region is CASSLGLAGPYEQYF. In nucleotides, the CDR3 is TGTGCCAGCAGCTTAGGGCTAGCGGGACCCTACGAGCAGTACTTC.

This chain joins TRBV5-6 and TRBJ1-2; 7 bases are shared with TRBD1. Germline V gene sequence: CDR1 SGHDT, CDR2 YYEEEE. CDR3 size: 15 residues. With 4 bases clipped from V and 2 bases from J, the junction kept 8 bases outside the gene matches. CDR3 nucleotide sequence: TGTGCCAGCAGCCTGCCAAGCAGGGGGAACTATGGCTACACCTTC. Its protein is CASSLPSRGNYGYTF.

The rearrangement uses TRBV2 and TRBJ2-4; 8 nucleotides align to TRBD2. Trimming removed 6 bases from V and 8 bases from J; junction bases left unmatched: 12. The CDR3 is made up of 15 amino acids. Germline V gene lookup returns CDR1 SNHLY and CDR2 FYNNEI. CDR3 loop: CASRAQGTGGDIQYF. The CDR3 DNA reads as TGTGCCAGCAGGGCACAGGGAACGGGGGGGGACATTCAGTACTTC.

This chain connects TRBV2 to TRBJ2-1; TRBD2 aligns across 7 bases. CDR1 is SNHLY, CDR2 FYNNEI, per germline. This CDR3 region has 13 residues. V trimming: 6 bases; J trimming: 10 bases; junction bases outside the gene matches: 9. For the CDR3, the DNA is TGTGCCAGCAGAATAGACGGGGGGACGGAGCAGTTCTTC. The encoded protein is CASRIDGGTEQFF.

The V gene is TRBV29-1, the J gene TRBJ2-7, with D unresolved. CDR1 is SQVTM and CDR2 is ANQGSEA in the germline V gene. V lost 4 bases and J lost 3, with 10 bases in between. The CDR3 is made up of 12 amino acids. The CDR3 sequence is CSVVFPSYEQYF. For the CDR3, the DNA is TGCAGCGTTGTCTTCCCGAGCTACGAGCAGTACTTC.

This chain links TRBV10-3 with TRBJ2-1, with 7 bases lining up with TRBD2. The J segment lost 0 bases and the V segment lost 10 bases, leaving 3 bases of the junction unmatched. There are 13 residues in the CDR3. In germline, CDR1 is ENHRY, CDR2 SYGVKD. Here the CDR3 DNA reads TGTGCCACGCAGCGGGACTCCTACAATGAGCAGTTCTTC. Amino acids: CATQRDSYNEQFF.

The chain joins TRBV19 to TRBJ1-4, with a tentative D call TRBD1 (6 bases). V lost 7 bases and J lost 2, with 8 bases in between. The V gene's germline CDR1 is LNHDA and CDR2 SQIVND (reference sequence). The CDR3 has 13 amino acids. CDR3 bases: TGTGCCAGTAAGGACAGTACTAATGAAAAACTGTTTTTT. This gives the protein CASKDSTNEKLFF.

The J gene is TRBJ2-5, the V gene TRBV24-1; D possibly corresponds to TRBD1 (6 bases). Germline V gene data show CDR1 as KGHDR and CDR2 as SFDVKD. V dropped 1 base and J dropped 2 bases, with 10 bases sitting between them. The CDR3 sequence is 15 residues long. The CDR3 protein is CATSDFKQGQETQYF. In DNA, the CDR3 is TGTGCCACCAGTGATTTCAAACAGGGTCAAGAGACCCAGTACTTC.

The table lists this clone with a count of one. The chain joins TRBV10-3 to TRBJ2-3, with D possibly TRBD2 on 5 matching bases. V was trimmed by 3 bases and J by 1 base, leaving 8 bases between them. Germline CDR1 is ENHRY and CDR2 is SYGVKD. The CDR3 extends over 14 amino acids. The CDR3 loop reads CAISERTRTDTQYF. CDR3 nucleotide sequence: TGTGCCATCAGTGAAAGGACTCGCACAGATACGCAGTATTTT.

In this sample, this clone turned up a few times. The chain carries TRBV18 and TRBJ1-2; TRBD1 is a possible D gene (6 bases). The CDR3 runs 14 residues. Per the germline V gene, CDR1 is KGHSH and CDR2 is LQKENI. Trimming stripped 0 bases from V and 4 bases from J, with 9 bases between. The CDR3, as DNA: TGTGCCAGCTCACCACCGGGGGCCCCCTATGGCTACACCTTC. Its translation: CASSPPGAPYGYTF.

The CDR3 nucleotides are TGTGCCAGCACCTTGACAGGGGCCCTAGCTAACTATGGCTACACCTTC. It specifies CASTLTGALANYGYTF. The chain combines TRBV11-2 with TRBJ1-2, with 8 bases aligning to TRBD1. The length of the CDR3 is 16 residues. Per the germline V gene, CDR1 is SGHAT and CDR2 is FQNNGV. Trimming cost V 7 bases and J 0 bases; bases outside gene matches: 10.

The CDR3 sequence: CASSYPLTGVNYGYTF. CDR3 nucleotides: TGTGCCAGCAGTTATCCCCTGACAGGGGTAAACTATGGCTACACCTTC. The V gene is TRBV6-2 or TRBV6-3, the J gene TRBJ1-2; 8 nucleotides match TRBD1. The germline gives CDR1 MNHEY, CDR2 SVGEGT. J was trimmed by 2 bases and V by 3 bases; bases with no gene match: 8. The CDR3 runs to 16 residues.

This chain joins TRBV18 and TRBJ2-1; tentative D call: TRBD1 (6 bases). CDR1 and CDR2 from the germline V gene are KGHSH and LQKENI. V lost 2 bases and J 0 bases, leaving 11 bases between the germline ends. CDR3 length: 16 residues. The CDR3 is CASSPRGFSSYNEQFF. The CDR3 region has the DNA TGTGCCAGCTCACCAAGGGGGTTTAGCTCCTACAATGAGCAGTTCTTC.

V usage is TRBV6-5 and J usage is TRBJ1-1; D unresolved. V dropped 8 bases and J dropped 10 bases, with 14 bases sitting between them. This CDR3 is 11 amino acids long. Germline V lookup: CDR1 MNHEY, CDR2 SVGAGI. CDR3 nucleotide sequence: TGTGCCAGCGCGGGCCCCGACATAGCTTTCTTT. This codes for CASAGPDIAFF.

The chain recombines TRBV6-5 with TRBJ2-7; no clear D gene. The CDR3 loop spans 13 amino acids. Germline V CDR1 and CDR2: MNHEY, SVGAGI. V lost 8 bases and J lost 6, with 17 bases in between. In nucleotides, the CDR3 is TGTGCCAGCCTAAGTACGCGTACCCGCGAGCAGTACTTC. This gives the protein CASLSTRTREQYF.

This chain links TRBV6-1 with TRBJ1-5, with D unclear. The CDR3 is 17 residues long. In germline, CDR1 is MNHNS, CDR2 SASEGT. V gave up 0 bases and J gave up 0 bases, with 12 bases separating them. The CDR3 coding sequence is TGTGCCAGCAGTGAAGCGGCAGATCCTTATAGCAATCAGCCCCAGCATTTT. Amino acid sequence: CASSEAADPYSNQPQHF.

This clone came up once. The rearrangement joins TRBV5-4 to TRBJ1-2; 10 nucleotides match TRBD1. The junction had 18 bases not matched to a gene; V was cut back by 0 bases and J by 13 bases. Per the germline V gene, CDR1 is SGHNT and CDR2 is YYREEE (reference sequence). CDR3 length: 17 amino acids. The CDR3 DNA sequence: TGTGCCAGCAGCTTGGGCGGGGGGATTCGGGACAGGGGTCGTTGCACCTTC. Residues: CASSLGGGIRDRGRCTF.

This chain links TRBV18 with TRBJ1-3, with a weak D call TRBD1 (6 bases). Trimming took off 5 bases at V and 2 bases at J, with 10 bases between the two ends. CDR1 is KGHSH, CDR2 LQKENI, per germline. The CDR3 sequence is 14 residues long. The CDR3 spells CASSAPGAGNTIYF. DNA for the CDR3: TGTGCCAGCTCAGCCCCAGGGGCTGGAAACACCATATATTTT.

The table lists this clone with a count of one. This chain links TRBV5-1 with TRBJ2-3; 9 positions agree with TRBD2. The ends lost 0 bases at V and 1 base at J; junction bases unmatched: 0. The CDR3 runs 15 residues. CDR1 SGHRS and CDR2 YFSETQ come from the germline V gene. The CDR3 reads CASSLASGGTDTQYF. DNA for the CDR3: TGCGCCAGCAGCTTGGCTAGCGGGGGCACAGATACGCAGTATTTT.

Concerning this clone itself: Other DNA sequences in the same sample also yield this CDR3. This rearrangement joins TRBV20-1 to TRBJ1-3; D call uncertain. CDR1 is DFQATT, CDR2 SNEGSKA, per germline (reference sequence). The CDR3 extends over 11 amino acids. Trimming shortened V by 2 bases and J by 4 bases, and 3 bases separated the two germline ends. CDR3 nucleotides: TGCAGTGCTAGACTAGGAAACACCATATATTTT. The encoded protein is CSARLGNTIYF.

CDR3 coding DNA: TGTGCCAGTACCGTAGACAGGGGAGGCCAGCCCCAGCATTTT. Translation: CASTVDRGGQPQHF. This sequence joins TRBV19 and TRBJ1-5; 8 bases are a match to TRBD1. Germline assignment: CDR1 LNHDA and CDR2 SQIVND (reference sequence). This CDR3 has 14 residues. Trimming removed 7 bases from V and 7 bases from J; junction bases left unmatched: 9.

This chain uses TRBV6-8 with TRBJ2-3; 9 bases agree with TRBD1. The CDR3 length is 16 residues. Germline loops: CDR1 MNHGY, CDR2 SAAAGT. The trim removed 7 bases at V and 6 bases at J, leaving 14 bases unmatched. The CDR3 nucleotides read TGTGCCAGCACCGCTGGCAGGGGACAGGGAATCGATACGCAGTATTTT. It codes for CASTAGRGQGIDTQYF.